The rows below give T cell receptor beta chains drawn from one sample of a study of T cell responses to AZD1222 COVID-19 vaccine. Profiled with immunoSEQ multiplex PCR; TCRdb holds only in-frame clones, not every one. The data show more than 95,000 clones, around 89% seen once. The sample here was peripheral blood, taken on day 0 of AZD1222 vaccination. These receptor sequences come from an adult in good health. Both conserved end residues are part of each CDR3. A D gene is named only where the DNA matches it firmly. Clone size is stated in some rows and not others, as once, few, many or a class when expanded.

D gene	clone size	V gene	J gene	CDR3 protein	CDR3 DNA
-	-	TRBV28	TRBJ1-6	CASSLSAGFGSYNSPLHF	TGTGCCAGCAGTTTATCGGCGGGGTTCGGCTCCTATAATTCACCCCTCCACTTT
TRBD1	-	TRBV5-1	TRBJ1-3	CASSLEGGRHRTGNTIYF	TGCGCCAGCAGCTTAGAAGGGGGCCGACACAGAACTGGAAACACCATATATTTT
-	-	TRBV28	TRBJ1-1	CASTNRPGGWPEAFF	TGTGCCAGCACCAATCGGCCGGGGGGCTGGCCTGAAGCTTTCTTT
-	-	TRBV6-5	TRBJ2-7	CASSPRTISYEQYF	TGTGCCAGCAGTCCTAGGACCATCTCCTACGAGCAGTACTTC
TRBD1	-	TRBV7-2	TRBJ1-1	CASSYYLRDSEAFF	TGTGCCAGCAGCTACTACCTCCGGGACAGTGAAGCTTTCTTT
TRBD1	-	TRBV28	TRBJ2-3	CASRTGGTQYF	TGTGCCAGCAGAACAGGGGGCACGCAGTATTTT
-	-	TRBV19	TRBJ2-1	CASSTLTSYNEQFF	TGTGCCAGTAGTACTCTTACGTCATACAATGAGCAGTTCTTC
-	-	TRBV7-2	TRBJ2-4	CASSLVPRAKNIQYF	TGTGCCAGCAGCTTAGTCCCGAGAGCAAAAAACATTCAGTACTTC
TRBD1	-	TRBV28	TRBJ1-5	CASAGQGFQPQHF	TGTGCCAGCGCGGGACAGGGGTTTCAGCCCCAGCATTTT
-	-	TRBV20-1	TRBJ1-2	CSAYTGYGYTF	TGCAGTGCTTATACGGGCTATGGCTACACCTTC
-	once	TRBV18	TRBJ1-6	CASSPSGGQRNSPLHF	TGTGCCAGCTCACCAAGTGGGGGACAACGGAATTCACCCCTCCACTTT
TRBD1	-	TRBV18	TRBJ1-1	CASSWDSLGTEAFF	TGTGCCAGCTCATGGGACAGTTTGGGCACTGAAGCTTTCTTT
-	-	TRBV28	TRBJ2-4	CATAPGWGAKNIQYF	TGTGCCACCGCCCCTGGATGGGGAGCCAAAAACATTCAGTACTTC
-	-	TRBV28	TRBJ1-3	CASSLQASSGNTIYF	TGTGCCAGCAGCCTACAGGCTAGCTCTGGAAACACCATATATTTT
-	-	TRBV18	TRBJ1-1	CASSPSEGTVEAFF	TGTGCCAGCTCACCAAGTGAGGGGACGGTTGAAGCTTTCTTT
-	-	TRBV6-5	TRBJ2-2	CASSYWGSNTGELFF	TGTGCCAGCAGTTACTGGGGGTCGAACACCGGGGAGCTGTTTTTT
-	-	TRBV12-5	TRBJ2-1	CASANPDSPRFF	TGTGCTAGTGCCAACCCTGACTCCCCTCGGTTCTTC